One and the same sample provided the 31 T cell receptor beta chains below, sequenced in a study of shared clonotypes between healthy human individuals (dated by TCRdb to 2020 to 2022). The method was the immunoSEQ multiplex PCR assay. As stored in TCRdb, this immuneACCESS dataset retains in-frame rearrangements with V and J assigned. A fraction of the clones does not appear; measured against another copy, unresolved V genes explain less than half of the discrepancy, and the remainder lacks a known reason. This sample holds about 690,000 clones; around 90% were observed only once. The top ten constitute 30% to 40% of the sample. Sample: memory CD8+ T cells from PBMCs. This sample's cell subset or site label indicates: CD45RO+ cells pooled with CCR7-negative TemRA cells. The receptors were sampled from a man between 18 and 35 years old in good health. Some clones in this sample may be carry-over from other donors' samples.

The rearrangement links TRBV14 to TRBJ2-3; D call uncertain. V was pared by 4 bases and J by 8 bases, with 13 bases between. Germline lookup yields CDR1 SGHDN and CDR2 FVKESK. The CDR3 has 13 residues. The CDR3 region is CASSPTATVTQYF. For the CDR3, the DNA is TGTGCCAGCAGCCCAACAGCCACCGTTACGCAGTATTTT. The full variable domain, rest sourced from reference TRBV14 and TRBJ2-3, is EAGVTQFPSHSVIEKGQTVTLRCDPISGHDNLYWYRRVMGKEIKFLLHFVKESKQDESGMPNNRFLAERTGGTYSTLKVQPAELEDSGVYFCASSPTATVTQYFGPGTRLTVL.

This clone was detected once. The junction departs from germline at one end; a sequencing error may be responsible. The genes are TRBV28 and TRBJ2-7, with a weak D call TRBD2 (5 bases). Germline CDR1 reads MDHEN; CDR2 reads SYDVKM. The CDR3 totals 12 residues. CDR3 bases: TGTGCCAGCAGTCCCGAGGGTTACGGGCAGTACTTC. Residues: CASSPEGYGQYF.

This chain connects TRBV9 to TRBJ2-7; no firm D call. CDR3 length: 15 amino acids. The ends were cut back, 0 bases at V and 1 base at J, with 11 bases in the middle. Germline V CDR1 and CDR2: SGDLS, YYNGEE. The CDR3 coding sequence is TGTGCCAGCAGCGTAGGTAACAGTTTATCCTACGAGCAGTACTTC. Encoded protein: CASSVGNSLSYEQYF.

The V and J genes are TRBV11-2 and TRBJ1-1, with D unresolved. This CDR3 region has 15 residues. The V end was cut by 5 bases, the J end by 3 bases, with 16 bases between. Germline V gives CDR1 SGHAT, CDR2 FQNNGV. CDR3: CASSPSVGADTEAFF. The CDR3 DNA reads TGTGCCAGCAGCCCTTCTGTGGGCGCGGACACTGAAGCTTTCTTT.

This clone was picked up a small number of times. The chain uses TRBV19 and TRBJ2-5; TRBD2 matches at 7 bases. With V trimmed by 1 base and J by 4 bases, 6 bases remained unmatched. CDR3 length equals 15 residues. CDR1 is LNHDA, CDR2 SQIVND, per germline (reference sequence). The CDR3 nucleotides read TGTGCCAGTAGTATAGGATTCGCGGGAGCAGAGACCCAGTACTTC. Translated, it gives CASSIGFAGAETQYF.

The CDR3 loop is CASRRTGNTEAFF. CDR3 bases: TGTGCCAGCAGGAGGACGGGGAACACTGAAGCTTTCTTT. The chain recombines TRBV6-1 with TRBJ1-1; D unresolved. The V end lost 6 bases, the J end lost 1 base, and 9 bases lay between the germline ends. The CDR3 is made up of 13 amino acids. Germline CDR1 is MNHNS and CDR2 is SASEGT.

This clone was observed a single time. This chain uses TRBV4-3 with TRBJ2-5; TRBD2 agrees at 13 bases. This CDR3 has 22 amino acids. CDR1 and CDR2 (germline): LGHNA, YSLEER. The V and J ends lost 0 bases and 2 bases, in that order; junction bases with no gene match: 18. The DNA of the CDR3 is TGCGCCAGCAGCCAAGATCCCTGGACTAGCGGGAGATTGCGGGTTAGGCAAGAGACCCAGTACTTC. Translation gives CASSQDPWTSGRLRVRQETQYF.

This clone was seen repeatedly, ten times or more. The CDR3 nucleotides are TGTGCCAGCAGTTTGAGGGCACGTGGCTACACCTTC. Protein: CASSLRARGYTF. The chain recombines TRBV27 with TRBJ1-2; D is ambiguous. This CDR3 region has 12 residues. Trimming cost V 3 bases and J 7 bases, with 9 bases left between them. Germline-derived CDR1 and CDR2 are MNHEY and SMNVEV (reference sequence).

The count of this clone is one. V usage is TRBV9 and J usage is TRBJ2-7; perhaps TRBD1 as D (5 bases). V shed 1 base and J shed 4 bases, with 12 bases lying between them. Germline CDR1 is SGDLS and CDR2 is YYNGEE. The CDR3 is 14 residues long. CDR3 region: CASSVLDRPYEQYF. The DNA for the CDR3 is TGTGCCAGCAGCGTATTAGACAGACCGTACGAGCAGTACTTC.

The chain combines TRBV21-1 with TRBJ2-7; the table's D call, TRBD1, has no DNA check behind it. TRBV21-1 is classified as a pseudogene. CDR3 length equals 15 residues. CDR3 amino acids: CASSKAGQGIREQYF. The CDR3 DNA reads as TGTGCCAGCAGCAAAGCGGGACAGGGCATTAGAGAGCAGTACTTC.

CDR3 nucleotides: TGCGCCAGCAGCGGAGGGCCCCACAATGAGCAGTTCTTC. Translating gives CASSGGPHNEQFF. The rearrangement links TRBV5-1 to TRBJ2-1; perhaps TRBD2 as D (6 bases). V was cut by 4 bases and J by 5 bases, with 10 bases left in between. The germline V gene has CDR1 SGHRS and CDR2 YFSETQ. There are 13 residues in the CDR3. Full variable domain (missing parts from reference TRBV5-1 and TRBJ2-1): KAGVTQTPRYLIKTRGQQVTLSCSPISGHRSVSWYQQTPGQGLQFLFEYFSETQRNKGNFPGRFSGRQFSNSRSEMNVSTLELGDSALYLCASSGGPHNEQFFGPGTRLTVL.

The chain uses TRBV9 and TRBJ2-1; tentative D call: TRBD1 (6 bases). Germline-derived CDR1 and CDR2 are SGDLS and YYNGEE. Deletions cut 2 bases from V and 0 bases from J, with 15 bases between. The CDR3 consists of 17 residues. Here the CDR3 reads CASSVGQLPYSYNEQFF. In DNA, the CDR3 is TGTGCCAGCAGCGTCGGACAGCTCCCTTACTCCTACAATGAGCAGTTCTTC.

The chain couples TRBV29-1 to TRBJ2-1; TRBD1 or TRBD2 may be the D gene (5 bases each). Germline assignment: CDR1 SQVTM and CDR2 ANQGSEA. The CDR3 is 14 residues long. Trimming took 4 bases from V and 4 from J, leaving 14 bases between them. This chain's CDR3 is CSVAQGEGYNEQFF. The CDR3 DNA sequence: TGCAGCGTTGCTCAGGGAGAGGGATACAATGAGCAGTTCTTC.

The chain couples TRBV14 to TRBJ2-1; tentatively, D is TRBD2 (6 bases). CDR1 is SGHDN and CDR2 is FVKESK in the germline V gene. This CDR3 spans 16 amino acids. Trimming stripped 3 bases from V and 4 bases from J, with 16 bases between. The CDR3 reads CASSQTTSRLYNEQFF. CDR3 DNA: TGTGCCAGCAGCCAGACGACTAGTCGGTTGTACAATGAGCAGTTCTTC.

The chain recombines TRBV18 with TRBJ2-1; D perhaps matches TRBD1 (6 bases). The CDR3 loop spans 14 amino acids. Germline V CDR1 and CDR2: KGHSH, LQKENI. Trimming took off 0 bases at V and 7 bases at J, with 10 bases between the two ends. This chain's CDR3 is CASSPPWTENEQFF. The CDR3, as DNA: TGTGCCAGCTCACCACCTTGGACAGAGAATGAGCAGTTCTTC.

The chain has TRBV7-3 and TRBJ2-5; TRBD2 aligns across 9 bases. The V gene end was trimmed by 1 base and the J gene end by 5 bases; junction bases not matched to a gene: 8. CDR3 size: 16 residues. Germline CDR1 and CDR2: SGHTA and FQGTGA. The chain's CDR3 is CASSLIAGGPMETQYF. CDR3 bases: TGTGCCAGCAGCTTAATTGCGGGAGGGCCGATGGAGACCCAGTACTTC.

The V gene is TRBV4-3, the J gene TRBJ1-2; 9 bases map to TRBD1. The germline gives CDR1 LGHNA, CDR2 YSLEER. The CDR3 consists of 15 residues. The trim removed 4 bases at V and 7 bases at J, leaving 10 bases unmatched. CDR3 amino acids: CASSPRTGVEGGYTF. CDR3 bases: TGCGCCAGCAGCCCGCGGACAGGGGTTGAAGGTGGCTACACCTTC.

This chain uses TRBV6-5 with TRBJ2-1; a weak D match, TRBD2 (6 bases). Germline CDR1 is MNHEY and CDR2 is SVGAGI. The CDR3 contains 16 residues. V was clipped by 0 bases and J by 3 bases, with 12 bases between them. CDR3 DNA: TGTGCCAGCAGTTACTCAGTACTAGCCGTCTACAATGAGCAGTTCTTC. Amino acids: CASSYSVLAVYNEQFF.

CDR3 amino acids: CASSSPGSDLTNYGYTF. The CDR3 DNA sequence: TGCGCCAGCAGCTCCCCGGGTTCCGATTTAACTAACTATGGCTACACCTTC. This chain links TRBV5-1 with TRBJ1-2; D uncertain. This CDR3 has 17 residues. V lost 3 bases, J lost 0 bases, and 18 bases lay in between. CDR1 is SGHRS, CDR2 YFSETQ, per germline. Full variable domain (outside the CDR3, taken from reference TRBV5-1 and TRBJ1-2): KAGVTQTPRYLIKTRGQQVTLSCSPISGHRSVSWYQQTPGQGLQFLFEYFSETQRNKGNFPGRFSGRQFSNSRSEMNVSTLELGDSALYLCASSSPGSDLTNYGYTFGSGTRLTVV.

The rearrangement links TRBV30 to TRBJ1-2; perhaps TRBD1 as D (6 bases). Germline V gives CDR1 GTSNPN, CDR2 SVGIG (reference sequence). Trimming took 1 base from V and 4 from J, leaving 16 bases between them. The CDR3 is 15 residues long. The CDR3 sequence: CAWSGPLGGTYGYTF. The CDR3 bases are TGTGCCTGGAGTGGACCCCTGGGGGGCACCTATGGCTACACCTTC.

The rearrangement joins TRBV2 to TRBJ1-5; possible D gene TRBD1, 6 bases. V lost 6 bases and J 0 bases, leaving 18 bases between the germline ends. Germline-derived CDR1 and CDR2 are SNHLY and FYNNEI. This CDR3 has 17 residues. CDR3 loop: CASRINREGFSNQPQHF. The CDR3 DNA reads TGTGCCAGCAGAATCAACAGGGAGGGGTTTAGCAATCAGCCCCAGCATTTT.

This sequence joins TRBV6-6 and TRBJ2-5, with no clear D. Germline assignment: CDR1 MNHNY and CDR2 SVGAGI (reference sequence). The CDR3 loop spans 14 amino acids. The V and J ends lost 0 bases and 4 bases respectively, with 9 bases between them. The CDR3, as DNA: TGTGCCAGCAGTTACTCGCAGGCTCCAGAGACCCAGTACTTC. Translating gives CASSYSQAPETQYF.

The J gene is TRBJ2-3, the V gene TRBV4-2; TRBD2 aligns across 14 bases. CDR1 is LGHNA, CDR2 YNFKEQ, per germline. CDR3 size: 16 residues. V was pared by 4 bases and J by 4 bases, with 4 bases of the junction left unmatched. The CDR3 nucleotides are TGTGCCAGCAGCCTAGGGACTAGCGGGAGATCAGATACGCAGTATTTT. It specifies CASSLGTSGRSDTQYF.

The CDR3 region has the DNA TGTGCCACCTCCCCGGACAACTACGAGCAGTACTTC. Translated, it gives CATSPDNYEQYF. This chain uses TRBV19 with TRBJ2-7, with D tentatively TRBD1 (5 bases). Germline V gene sequence: CDR1 LNHDA, CDR2 SQIVND (reference sequence). V dropped 10 bases and J dropped 3 bases, with 13 bases sitting between them. CDR3 length equals 12 residues.

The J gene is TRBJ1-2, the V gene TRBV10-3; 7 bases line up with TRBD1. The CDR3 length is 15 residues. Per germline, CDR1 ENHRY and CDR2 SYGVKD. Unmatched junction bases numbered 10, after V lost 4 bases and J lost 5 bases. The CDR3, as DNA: TGTGCCATCAGTGGTCACAGGGGCGTGATTTATGGCTACACCTTC. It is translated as CAISGHRGVIYGYTF.

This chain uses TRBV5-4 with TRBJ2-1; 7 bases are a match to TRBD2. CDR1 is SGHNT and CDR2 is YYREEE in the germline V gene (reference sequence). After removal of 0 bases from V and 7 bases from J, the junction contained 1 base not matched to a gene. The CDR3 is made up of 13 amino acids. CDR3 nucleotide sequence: TGTGCCAGCAGCTTGGAGGGAGGGAATGAGCAGTTCTTC. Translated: CASSLEGGNEQFF.

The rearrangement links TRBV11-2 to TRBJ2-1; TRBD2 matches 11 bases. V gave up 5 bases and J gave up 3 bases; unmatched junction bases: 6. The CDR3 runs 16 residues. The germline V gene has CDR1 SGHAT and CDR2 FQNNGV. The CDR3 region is CASSPSLAGDYNEQFF. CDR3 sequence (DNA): TGTGCCAGCAGCCCCTCACTAGCGGGAGACTACAATGAGCAGTTCTTC.

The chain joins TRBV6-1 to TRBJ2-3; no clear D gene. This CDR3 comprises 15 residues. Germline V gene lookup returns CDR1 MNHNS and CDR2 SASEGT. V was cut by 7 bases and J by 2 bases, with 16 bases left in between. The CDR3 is CASNPPRSPTDTQYF. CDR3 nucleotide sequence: TGTGCCAGCAACCCTCCACGCAGTCCCACAGATACGCAGTATTTT.

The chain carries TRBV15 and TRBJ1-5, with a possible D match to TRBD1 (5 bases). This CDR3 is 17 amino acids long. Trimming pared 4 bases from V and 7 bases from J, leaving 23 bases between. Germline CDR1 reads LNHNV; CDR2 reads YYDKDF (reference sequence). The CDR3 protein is CATSTLPREGERQPQHF. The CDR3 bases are TGTGCCACCAGCACCCTACCCAGGGAAGGGGAGAGGCAGCCCCAGCATTTT.

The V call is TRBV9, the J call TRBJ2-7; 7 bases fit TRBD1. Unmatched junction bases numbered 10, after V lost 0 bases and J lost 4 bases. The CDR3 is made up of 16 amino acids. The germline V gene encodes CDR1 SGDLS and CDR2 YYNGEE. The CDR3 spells CASSVGSGQGEYEQYF. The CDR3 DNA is TGTGCCAGCAGCGTAGGGAGTGGGCAGGGGGAGTACGAGCAGTACTTC. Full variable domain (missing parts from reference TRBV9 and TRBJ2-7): DSGVTQTPKHLITATGQRVTLRCSPRSGDLSVYWYQQSLDQGLQFLIQYYNGEERAKGNILERFSAQQFPDLHSELNLSSLELGDSALYFCASSVGSGQGEYEQYFGPGTRLTVT.

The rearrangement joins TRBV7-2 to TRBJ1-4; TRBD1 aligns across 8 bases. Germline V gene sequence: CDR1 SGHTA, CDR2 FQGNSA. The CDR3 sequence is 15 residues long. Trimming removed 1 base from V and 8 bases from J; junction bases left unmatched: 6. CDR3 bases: TGTGCCAGCAGCTTAGTGTCAGGGGGCGGAGAAAAACTGTTTTTT. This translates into CASSLVSGGGEKLFF.